The T cell receptor beta chain under discussion was sequenced for a study of blood T cell repertoires in COVID-19. In the study overall: The United States, Italy and Spain were the sources of the acute and convalescent COVID-19 samples. PBMCs, B-cell-depleted T cells, or T cells were the source of the cDNA or gDNA that made up the material.

Only a few counts were recorded for this clone. Authors' processing steps: Amplification from reference gene primers served as the basis for estimated nucleated cell counts. Generated by immunoSEQ multiplex PCR, the TCRdb table keeps only in-frame clones and is missing some. V, J and clone size were drawn from that table, and D and trimming were deduced from the DNA. The profile covers approximately 100,000 clones, with more than 85% appearing a single time and over 15% taken by the ten largest. Sequencing was performed on peripheral blood. This clonotype was sampled from a human donor with acute or convalescent COVID-19. The donor label of this sample is uncertain.

The DNA for the CDR3 is TGTGCCAGCAGTCAACCCTTAGCGGGCCTCTCCTACGAGCAGTACTTC. This sequence encodes CASSQPLAGLSYEQYF. V is TRBV7-9 and J is TRBJ2-7; the match to TRBD2 covers 7 bases. CDR1 and CDR2 from the germline V gene are SEHNR and FQNEAQ (reference sequence). Trimming at V came to 6 bases and at J to 0 bases, leaving 11 bases not matched to a gene. This CDR3 has 16 amino acids.